This T cell receptor beta chain was identified during a study of regulatory T cells in long-lasting Graves disease. Time point reported: newly diagnosed GD, antithyroid drugs for less than 3 months. TCR sequences were obtained from RNA taken from PBMCs. Library construction for TCR beta used iRepertoire HTBI primers and Arm-PCR of CDR3 regions. TCRdb analysed the multiplex PCR reads with MiXCR anew, one entry per CDR3 protein. Of approximately 400,000 distinct CDR3 sequences listed, 15% are singletons. Losses at the gene ends were 3 bases for V and 6 bases for J; bases not matched to a gene: 10. Germline V gene sequence: CDR1 KGHSH, CDR2 LQKENI. The CDR3 runs to 16 residues. At least ten counts were recorded for this clonotype. These data also formed part of another study, on T cells in Graves' hyperthyroidism and ophthalmopathy. Per that study: Within blood appeared most thyroid clonotypes that had expanded above 0.001.

This TCR derives from a woman between 25 and 40 years old with Graves disease. This specimen was peripheral blood mononuclear cells (PBMCs), taken at new diagnosis, from a patient treated with antithyroid drugs. This chain links TRBV18 with TRBJ2-1; 8 bases fit TRBD1. The CDR3 bases are TGTGCCAGCTCACCTCCGGTGGGACAGGAAAGCAATGAGCAGTTCTTC. It specifies CASSPPVGQESNEQFF.